The T cell receptor beta chain under discussion was sequenced for a study of patients and donors after allogeneic stem cell transplantation. This clonotype has a handful of counts. Germline-derived CDR1 and CDR2 are SGHRS and YFSETQ. V shed 0 bases and J shed 0 bases, with 7 bases lying between them. This CDR3 contains 15 residues. Each CDR3 protein is one row after TCRdb ran MiXCR on the RT-PCR reads. The table has some 960,000 distinct CDR3 sequences, roughly 17% seen once. The receptor's source is a human donor who was either an allogeneic HSCT recipient or a stem cell or donor lymphocyte infusion donor (not recorded which). It is not recorded whose cells these are; they may come from a transplant donor. Sequencing was carried out using blood, either unsorted or a sorted T cell fraction (not recorded which). V is TRBV5-1 and J is TRBJ1-3, with D uncertain. CDR3 in DNA: TGCGCCAGCAGCTTGGAACCGTACTCTGGAAACACCATATATTTT. Translating it yields CASSLEPYSGNTIYF.